This T cell receptor beta chain comes out of a study of cytomegalovirus exposure and HLA in healthy donors. The PCR had 60 Vbeta and 13 Jbeta primers. The repertoire was sequenced with immunoSEQ multiplex PCR; TCRdb's copy has only in-frame clones and lacks some. The sample has around 63,000 clones; around 85% are singletons. The V and J ends lost 8 bases and 5 bases respectively, with 12 bases between them. The CDR3 contains 12 residues. Germline lookup yields CDR1 MNHNY and CDR2 SVGAGI (reference sequence). Sequencing was carried out using PBMCs. This TCR came from a woman in her thirties in good health and CMV-seronegative. This chain links TRBV6-6 with TRBJ1-1; tentative D call: TRBD1 (6 bases). The CDR3, as DNA: TGTGCCAGCGAGGACAGCTGGACTGAAGCTTTCTTT. Its protein is CASEDSWTEAFF.